The 15 T cell receptor beta chains in this list originate from one sample, sequenced in a study of T-cell reconstitution after alpha-beta-depleted transplantation in children. This sample's TCRbeta library carried unique molecular identifier barcodes. TCRdb re-derived calls from the PCR reads in MiXCR, one entry per CDR3 protein. Here the sample spans about 260,000 distinct CDR3 sequences, under 9.5% being singletons. The source was PBMCs, mostly from graft donor cells, collected 180 days after TCRalphabeta/CD19-depleted stem cell transplant. The source is a male patient between 10 and 17 years old who had a stem cell transplant for acute lymphoblastic leukemia, so the T cells may come from the graft donor.

In this sample, this clonotype turned up many times. CDR3 DNA sequence: TGTGCCAGCAGCGGAGGACCTGGACAGCCCTACGAGCAGTACTTC. Its protein product is CASSGGPGQPYEQYF. This sequence joins TRBV9 and TRBJ2-7; tentatively, D is TRBD1 (6 bases). The CDR3 is 15 amino acids. In germline, CDR1 is SGDLS, CDR2 YYNGEE. V lost 3 bases and J lost 2, with 15 bases in between.

The chain links TRBV11-2 to TRBJ1-1, with a tentative D call TRBD1 (5 bases). The CDR3 spans 14 residues. V lost 4 bases and J 1 base, leaving 10 bases between the germline ends. Germline V gene sequence: CDR1 SGHAT, CDR2 FQNNGV. CDR3 in DNA: TGTGCCAGCAGCTGGGCTGGGGGGAACACTGAAGCTTTCTTT. Amino acids: CASSWAGGNTEAFF.

V and J are TRBV5-4 and TRBJ1-1; D may be TRBD1 (6 bases). Trimming took off 0 bases at V and 7 bases at J, with 10 bases between the two ends. The germline gives CDR1 SGHNT, CDR2 YYREEE (reference sequence). CDR3 size: 13 residues. The CDR3, as DNA: TGTGCCAGCAGCTTGGGGGGGGCGGGTGAAGCTTTCTTT. It is translated as CASSLGGAGEAFF.

V gene TRBV6-4 combines with J gene TRBJ1-2; TRBD1 aligns across 11 bases. This CDR3 spans 13 amino acids. Germline V gives CDR1 MRHNA, CDR2 SNTAGT. The V and J ends lost 7 bases and 8 bases, in that order; junction bases with no gene match: 6. For the CDR3, the DNA is TGTGCCAGCACGCGGACAGGGGGCTTGGGCTACACCTTC. Amino acids: CASTRTGGLGYTF.

This clonotype was recorded at least ten times. The V gene is TRBV7-9, the J gene TRBJ1-4, with D tentatively TRBD1 (6 bases). Deletions cut 7 bases from V and 6 bases from J, with 18 bases between. Germline values: CDR1 SEHNR, CDR2 FQNEAQ (reference sequence). The CDR3 extends over 15 amino acids. CDR3 DNA sequence: TGTGCCAGCACCTCGGGGGCAGGGGAGGATGAAAAACTGTTTTTT. This sequence encodes CASTSGAGEDEKLFF.

This clonotype was picked up many times. The genes are TRBV4-3 and TRBJ1-1; tentative D call: TRBD1 (6 bases). The V end was cut by 2 bases, the J end by 5 bases, with 12 bases between. The CDR3 is 14 residues long. CDR1 and CDR2 (germline): LGHNA, YSLEER. The CDR3 reads CASSQWGDNTEAFF. CDR3 bases: TGCGCCAGCAGCCAATGGGGGGACAATACTGAAGCTTTCTTT.

The sample holds many counts of this clonotype. V usage is TRBV6-6 and J usage is TRBJ2-7, with 9 bases that match TRBD2. The V gene's germline CDR1 is MNHNY and CDR2 SVGAGI (reference sequence). J lost 8 bases, V lost 6 bases, and 5 bases had no gene match. This CDR3 is 12 amino acids long. CDR3 loop: CASRPGTSKQYF. CDR3 in DNA: TGTGCCAGCAGACCCGGGACTAGCAAGCAGTACTTC.

This clonotype was seen repeatedly, ten times or more. The genes are TRBV19 and TRBJ2-7, with unresolved D. This CDR3 is 13 amino acids long. Trimming left V 6 bases short and J 3 bases short, with 12 bases between. Germline-derived CDR1 and CDR2 are LNHDA and SQIVND (reference sequence). CDR3 nucleotides: TGTGCCAGTAGCGGTTCGCCCTACTACGAGCAGTACTTC. This translates into CASSGSPYYEQYF.

On this clonotype: A much larger clonotype is one base distant, so this may be a read error. The chain uses TRBV3-1 and TRBJ2-2; D may correspond to TRBD1 or TRBD2 (5 bases each). This CDR3 region has 12 residues. Germline assignment: CDR1 LGHDT and CDR2 YNNKEL (reference sequence). The DNA of the CDR3 is TGTGCCAGCAGCCAGACTACCGGGGACCTGTTTTTT. Protein: CASSQTTGDLFF.

This clonotype was detected many times. This sequence joins TRBV29-1 and TRBJ1-4; D uncertain. The CDR3 has 13 amino acids. Germline CDR1 is SQVTM and CDR2 is ANQGSEA. The V end lost 7 bases, the J end lost 1 base, and 10 bases lay between the germline ends. In DNA form, the CDR3 reads TGCAGCGGCCGATTGAGAACTAATGAAAAACTGTTTTTT. Translated: CSGRLRTNEKLFF.

This clonotype has at least ten counts. The chain is built from TRBV18 and TRBJ1-1; D call uncertain. Germline V gene sequence: CDR1 KGHSH, CDR2 LQKENI. The V end was cut by 3 bases, the J end by 3 bases, with 14 bases between. The CDR3 loop spans 15 amino acids. CDR3 DNA: TGTGCCAGCTCACCCCCCGGGGTAGCGGACACTGAAGCTTTCTTT. Translated, it gives CASSPPGVADTEAFF.

In its sample, this clonotype was seen many times. The V gene is TRBV7-2, the J gene TRBJ2-7, with D hard to call. This CDR3 is built from 10 residues. Trimming cost V 8 bases and J 3 bases, with 5 bases left between them. Germline V CDR1 and CDR2: SGHTA, FQGNSA. The CDR3 DNA reads TGTGCCAGCGGGATCTACGAGCAGTACTTC. It specifies CASGIYEQYF. Full variable domain (remainder filled in from reference TRBV7-2 and TRBJ2-7): GAGVSQSPSNKVTEKGKDVELRCDPISGHTALYWYRQSLGQGLEFLIYFQGNSAPDKSGLPSDRFSAERTGGSVSTLTIQRTQQEDSAVYLCASGIYEQYFGPGTRLTVT.

This clonotype was recorded at least ten times. This chain connects TRBV12-3 or TRBV12-4 to TRBJ1-3, with TRBD1 matching over 7 bases. This CDR3 is built from 16 residues. Germline trimming cut 8 bases from V and 0 bases from J; bases unmatched to any gene: 10. The CDR3 nucleotides are TGTGCCAGCCGCTATTGGGACAGAGACTCTGGAAACACCATATATTTT. Residues: CASRYWDRDSGNTIYF.

The sample holds many counts of this clonotype. This chain joins TRBV24-1 and TRBJ2-5; tentatively, D is TRBD1 (7 bases). Germline-derived CDR1 and CDR2 are KGHDR and SFDVKD. Between the trimmed V and J ends, which lost 1 base and 4 bases, there was a span of 9 bases. The CDR3 has 14 residues. DNA of the CDR3: TGTGCCACCAGTGATTTCCAGGGGGGAGAGACCCAGTACTTC. Protein product: CATSDFQGGETQYF.

This clonotype was observed at least ten times. This chain joins TRBV10-3 and TRBJ2-7; D gene ambiguous. The ends were cut back, 10 bases at V and 2 bases at J, with 15 bases in the middle. This CDR3 has 13 residues. Germline V gene data show CDR1 as ENHRY and CDR2 as SYGVKD. DNA for the CDR3: TGTGCCACAAACGGTGGCTACCCCTACGAGCAGTACTTC. This sequence encodes CATNGGYPYEQYF.